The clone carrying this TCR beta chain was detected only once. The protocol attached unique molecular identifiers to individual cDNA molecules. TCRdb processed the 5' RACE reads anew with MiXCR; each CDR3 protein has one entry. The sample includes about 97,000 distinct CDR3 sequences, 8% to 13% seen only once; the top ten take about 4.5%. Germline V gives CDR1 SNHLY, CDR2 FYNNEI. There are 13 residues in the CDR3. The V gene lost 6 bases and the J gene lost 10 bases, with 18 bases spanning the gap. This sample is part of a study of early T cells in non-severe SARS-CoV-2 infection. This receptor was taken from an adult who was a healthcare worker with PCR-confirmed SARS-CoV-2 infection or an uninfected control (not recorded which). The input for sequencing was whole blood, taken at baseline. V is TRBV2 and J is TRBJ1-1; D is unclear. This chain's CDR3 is CASRSPPGSAAFF. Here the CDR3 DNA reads TGTGCCAGCAGGTCCCCCCCTGGATCAGCAGCTTTCTTT.